The text below deals with one TCR beta chain. Its specificity is unknown. Trimming at V came to 5 bases and at J to 3 bases, leaving 3 bases not matched to a gene. The CDR3 runs 16 residues. In germline, CDR1 is MNHNY, CDR2 SVGAGI (reference sequence). This entry comes from a study of blood T cells in healthy people across ages. Combining a sample-barcoded 5' primer with a J-beta primer mix, a second PCR ran for roughly 6 to 12 cycles. Each cDNA molecule, via a template-switch adaptor with 12 random nucleotides, was tagged. A minimum of 3 million CDR3-containing paired-end reads was obtained for each sample. In TCRdb, the 5' RACE reads were re-called with MiXCR into one record per CDR3 protein. The sample has about 1.8 million distinct CDR3 sequences, roughly 52% seen once. Donor samples were obtained from healthy Caucasian individuals from Russia, aged about 6 to 95. Study findings and constraints: Long-lived donors carried more naive CD4+ cells and greater diversity than aged donors.

The TCR sequence derives from a woman aged 40 to 50 in good health. The V gene is TRBV6-6, the J gene TRBJ2-1; 14 nucleotides match TRBD2. The sample consisted of blood. This CDR3 is CASSGTSGGLYNEQFF. The CDR3 DNA reads TGTGCCAGCAGTGGGACTAGCGGGGGACTCTACAATGAGCAGTTCTTC.